This T cell receptor beta chain originates from a study of shared clonotypes between healthy human individuals. The method was immunoSEQ multiplex PCR; TCRdb's version includes in-frame clones alone and lacks a portion of them. This repertoire shows millions of clones, over 85% found once; its top ten account for 0.1% to 0.15%. On this clone: Its antigen is not known.

Overall study findings and caveats: Genetic and exposure-history diversity was limited by the few donors. Larger estimated richness was generally seen in naive subsets than in memory subsets.

This CDR3 is 18 amino acids long. The J segment lost 0 bases and the V segment lost 1 base, leaving 8 bases of the junction unmatched. Per germline, CDR1 SEHNR and CDR2 FQNEAQ (reference sequence). The chain is built from TRBV7-9 and TRBJ1-5; 8 bases are a match to TRBD1. The sample comprised naive CD4+ T cells sorted from blood. Subset of the sample: CD45RA+ positively selected. This receptor was identified in a man between 18 and 35 years old in good health. CDR3 in DNA: TGTGCCAGCAGCTTAGGGACAGGGATAGGCTATAGCAATCAGCCCCAGCATTTT. The encoded protein is CASSLGTGIGYSNQPQHF.